This TCR beta chain was sequenced for a study of response to subunit inactivated influenza vaccine. Regarding the study as a whole: With each seasonal influenza vaccination, the authors suggested, few new T cells are recruited.

One entry per CDR3 protein results from TCRdb running MiXCR on the RT-PCR reads. Of more than 400,000 distinct CDR3 sequences listed, 9.5% to 13% are singletons. Germline CDR1 and CDR2: MNHEY and SMNVEV (reference sequence). CDR3 length: 15 amino acids. The junction had 15 bases not matched to a gene; V was cut back by 6 bases and J by 8 bases. The sample holds many counts of this clonotype. Its specificity is unknown. This specimen was PBMCs from blood, taken 45 days after vaccination. V and J are TRBV27 and TRBJ1-2; 7 bases are shared with TRBD1. This TCR came from a man over 45 who received an inactivated influenza vaccine. The CDR3 DNA follows: TGTGCCAGCAGCCTCGACCCCGCAGGGGGTGGCGGCTACACCTTC. It specifies CASSLDPAGGGGYTF.